The next 15 T cell receptor beta chains were all read from a single sample in a study of cytomegalovirus exposure and HLA in healthy donors. Clones were read by immunoSEQ multiplex PCR, and TCRdb kept only the in-frame ones, dropping some. Altogether 130,000 to 150,000 clones are present, 88% being singletons, with the ten largest covering 7.9%. Sequences were obtained from PBMCs. The receptors here all came from a woman under 30 in good health and CMV-seropositive.

The gene calls are TRBV9 and TRBJ2-1, with a possible D match to TRBD2 (5 bases). Germline V gene data show CDR1 as SGDLS and CDR2 as YYNGEE. There are 15 residues in the CDR3. Trimming pared 0 bases from V and 1 base from J, leaving 8 bases between. In DNA form, the CDR3 reads TGTGCCAGCAGCGTAGACCCGGGGTCCTACAATGAGCAGTTCTTC. Protein product: CASSVDPGSYNEQFF.

The chain is built from TRBV27 and TRBJ2-1; D not resolved. CDR1 and CDR2 from the germline V gene are MNHEY and SMNVEV (reference sequence). Trimming removed 6 bases from V and 1 base from J, with 10 bases in between. The CDR3 length is 14 residues. The CDR3 sequence is CASSYPNSYNEQFF. CDR3 DNA: TGTGCCAGCAGCTATCCTAATTCCTACAATGAGCAGTTCTTC.

The chain employs TRBV28 and TRBJ2-7, with TRBD2 identical over 12 bases. V was clipped by 2 bases and J by 1 base; unmatched bases: 3. This CDR3 has 16 residues. The germline V gene has CDR1 MDHEN and CDR2 SYDVKM. Written as DNA, the CDR3 is TGTGCCAGCAGTTTAAGGGGACTAGCGGGTTCCTACGAGCAGTACTTC. Protein: CASSLRGLAGSYEQYF. Filled out from reference TRBV28 and TRBJ2-7, the complete variable domain reads DVKVTQSSRYLVKRTGEKVFLECVQDMDHENMFWYRQDPGLGLRLIYFSYDVKMKEKGDIPEGYSVSREKKERFSLILESASTNQTSMYLCASSLRGLAGSYEQYFGPGTRLTVT.

The rearrangement joins TRBV4-3 to TRBJ1-1; D uncertain. The CDR3 spans 16 residues. V lost 1 base to trimming and J lost 4 bases, with 16 bases between them. CDR1 is LGHNA and CDR2 is YSLEER in the germline V gene. The CDR3 DNA is TGCGCCAGCAGCCAAGGCTTGGGCATACTGGCCACTGAAGCTTTCTTT. It is translated as CASSQGLGILATEAFF.

The V gene is TRBV27, the J gene TRBJ1-2; maybe TRBD1 (5 bases). Between the trimmed V and J ends, which lost 4 bases and 0 bases, there was a span of 12 bases. There are 15 residues in the CDR3. Germline CDR1 and CDR2: MNHEY and SMNVEV (reference sequence). The CDR3 spells CASSSNPTANYGYTF. Written as DNA, the CDR3 is TGTGCCAGCAGTTCCAACCCGACAGCTAACTATGGCTACACCTTC.

This clone has only one observation. The chain employs TRBV4-3 and TRBJ1-2, with TRBD1 as a possible D gene (6 bases). The CDR3 is made up of 14 amino acids. In germline, CDR1 is LGHNA, CDR2 YSLEER. The germline V and J ends were trimmed by 1 base and 4 bases, with 10 bases remaining between them. In nucleotides, the CDR3 is TGCGCCAGCAGCCAAGGTACAGGGATCTATGGCTACACCTTC. Its translation is CASSQGTGIYGYTF.

The V gene is TRBV6-5, the J gene TRBJ2-3; tentatively, D is TRBD2 (6 bases). Germline CDR1 MNHEY, CDR2 SVGAGI. The CDR3 runs to 14 residues. V was pared by 2 bases and J by 4 bases, with 10 bases between. The CDR3 here is CASSYGRGADTQYF. In DNA, the CDR3 is TGTGCCAGCAGTTACGGGCGGGGAGCAGATACGCAGTATTTT.

The V gene is TRBV27, the J gene TRBJ2-3; maybe TRBD2 (7 bases). There are 15 residues in the CDR3. The germline V and J ends were trimmed by 2 bases and 5 bases, with 14 bases remaining between them. Germline V CDR1 and CDR2: MNHEY, SMNVEV (reference sequence). CDR3 amino acids: CASSLKGGRGDTQYF. In DNA form, the CDR3 reads TGTGCCAGCAGTTTAAAGGGGGGGCGGGGAGATACGCAGTATTTT.

The V gene is TRBV19, the J gene TRBJ1-6; D remains unclear. CDR1 and CDR2 from the germline V gene are LNHDA and SQIVND (reference sequence). This CDR3 is 17 amino acids long. The V end was cut by 1 base, the J end by 0 bases, with 10 bases between. The CDR3 DNA is TGTGCCAGTAGTATAGGTCAGGCGAGCTCCTATAATTCACCCCTCCACTTT. Amino acids: CASSIGQASSYNSPLHF.

V and J are TRBV19 and TRBJ1-1, with D perhaps matching TRBD1 (6 bases). Germline loops: CDR1 LNHDA, CDR2 SQIVND (reference sequence). The CDR3 consists of 13 residues. V lost 6 bases, J lost 1 base, and 9 bases lay in between. Here the CDR3 reads CASSSTGNTEAFF. CDR3 sequence (DNA): TGTGCCAGTAGCTCGACAGGGAACACTGAAGCTTTCTTT.

The chain couples TRBV4-2 to TRBJ1-1; no definite D call. In germline, CDR1 is LGHNA, CDR2 YNFKEQ. The V end was cut by 0 bases, the J end by 0 bases, with 8 bases between. The CDR3 loop spans 15 amino acids. CDR3 region: CASSQDGIMNTEAFF. The CDR3, as DNA: TGTGCCAGCAGCCAAGACGGTATCATGAACACTGAAGCTTTCTTT.

The V and J genes are TRBV18 and TRBJ2-3, with TRBD2 identical over 10 bases. The germline V gene encodes CDR1 KGHSH and CDR2 LQKENI. V lost 1 base and J lost 3; bases outside the gene matches: 7. The CDR3 is made up of 17 amino acids. Here the CDR3 reads CASSPLLAGVGTDTQYF. The CDR3, as DNA: TGTGCCAGCTCACCACTGCTAGCGGGAGTAGGAACAGATACGCAGTATTTT.

The V and J genes are TRBV5-1 and TRBJ2-3, with D unclear. V shed 0 bases and J shed 0 bases, with 11 bases lying between them. There are 16 residues in the CDR3. CDR1 and CDR2 (germline): SGHRS, YFSETQ. The chain's CDR3 is CASSLVSGSSTDTQYF. DNA of the CDR3: TGCGCCAGCAGCTTGGTCTCCGGTTCTAGCACAGATACGCAGTATTTT. The full variable domain, its missing parts supplied by reference TRBV5-1 and TRBJ2-3, is KAGVTQTPRYLIKTRGQQVTLSCSPISGHRSVSWYQQTPGQGLQFLFEYFSETQRNKGNFPGRFSGRQFSNSRSEMNVSTLELGDSALYLCASSLVSGSSTDTQYFGPGTRLTVL.

The chain joins TRBV2 to TRBJ2-7, with TRBD1 matching over 7 bases. V shed 7 bases and J 2 bases; nucleotides not matched to a gene: 8. Germline assignment: CDR1 SNHLY and CDR2 FYNNEI. The CDR3 totals 14 residues. The CDR3 DNA follows: TGTGCCAGCACCCGAGGACAGGCTCCCTACGAGCAGTACTTC. This codes for CASTRGQAPYEQYF. The full variable domain, its missing parts supplied by reference TRBV2 and TRBJ2-7, is EPEVTQTPSHQVTQMGQEVILRCVPISNHLYFYWYRQILGQKVEFLVSFYNNEISEKSEIFDDQFSVERPDGSNFTLKIRSTKLEDSAMYFCASTRGQAPYEQYFGPGTRLTVT.

V gene TRBV18 combines with J gene TRBJ1-3; possible D gene TRBD1, 6 bases. This CDR3 spans 14 amino acids. The V gene's germline CDR1 is KGHSH and CDR2 LQKENI. Trimming left V 4 bases short and J 1 base short, with 8 bases between. CDR3 region: CASSLQGSGNTIYF. The CDR3 coding sequence is TGTGCCAGCTCACTACAGGGTTCTGGAAACACCATATATTTT.